This T cell receptor beta chain was identified during a study of spatial heterogeneity in lung cancer. About the research overall: Available follow-up PBMC samples were sequenced, at a median of roughly two years post-resection. As counted in raw reads, each unique TCR and UMI combination appeared more than ten times on average.

Time point given: blood at routine non-recurrence follow-up after resection. Worth noting for this clonotype: Its target is unknown.

Trimming shortened V by 2 bases and J by 2 bases, and 6 bases separated the two germline ends. Germline CDR1 SNHLY, CDR2 FYNNEI. This CDR3 has 13 residues. Broader study findings: There were more appearances of ubiquitous expanded tumor TCRs in blood at resection than at follow-up.

TCRdb re-derived calls from the 5' RACE reads in MiXCR, one entry per CDR3 protein. This sample yields 35,000 to 45,000 distinct CDR3 sequences, of which 20% to 25% are seen a single time; 7% to 7.5% belongs to the top ten. The clonotype originates from a female donor with early-stage non-small cell lung cancer. The starting material was PBMCs, obtained at follow-up. The chain combines TRBV2 with TRBJ2-5, with no clear D. CDR3 sequence reads: CASSEPRQETQYF. In nucleotides, the CDR3 is TGTGCCAGCAGTGAACCTAGGCAAGAGACCCAGTACTTC.